The present T cell receptor (beta chain) was sequenced within a study of OX40 agonist ivuxolimab in advanced cancers. Study-level information: Of the participants, around 43% had some prior anti-PD-1, anti-PD-L1 or anti-CTLA-4 therapy, which was allowed.

Study-wide points: Clonal expansion was seen in CD4+ and CD8+ blood T cells by week 6 at 0.1 to 3.0 mg/kg. Those patients achieving a partial response at 0.1-3.0 mg/kg showed among the lowest clonal expansion.

Here immunoSEQ multiplex PCR was the method, and the copy in TCRdb shows in-frame clones only, minus some. The repertoire has approximately 53,000 clones, around 93% of them found once; the top ten carry approximately 24%. V lost 3 bases and J lost 1, with 8 bases in between. Germline V lookup: CDR1 LNHNV, CDR2 YYDKDF (reference sequence). This CDR3 has 14 amino acids. Exclusion applied to patients with autoimmune disease history or systemic immunosuppression. A note on this clone: As yet, its antigen is unknown.

Specimen: CD4+ or CD8+ T cells sorted from blood, collected in a trial of the OX40 agonist ivuxolimab. V gene TRBV15 combines with J gene TRBJ2-3; D gene uncertain. This sequence originates from an adult with an advanced solid tumor such as melanoma, head and neck, liver or kidney cancer. Written as DNA, the CDR3 is TGTGCCACCAGCAGCGCTTGGGGCACAGATACGCAGTATTTT. As protein: CATSSAWGTDTQYF.